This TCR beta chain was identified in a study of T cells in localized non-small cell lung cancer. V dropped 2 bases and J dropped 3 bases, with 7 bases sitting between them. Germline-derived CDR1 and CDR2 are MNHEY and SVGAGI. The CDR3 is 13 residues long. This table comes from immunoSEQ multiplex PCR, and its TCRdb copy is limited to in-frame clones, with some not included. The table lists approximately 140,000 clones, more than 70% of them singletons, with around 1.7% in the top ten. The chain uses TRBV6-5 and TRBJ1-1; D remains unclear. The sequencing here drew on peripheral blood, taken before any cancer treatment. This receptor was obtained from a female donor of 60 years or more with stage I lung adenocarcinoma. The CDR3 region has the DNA TGTGCCAGCAGTTACCGGTCTTACACTGAAGCTTTCTTT. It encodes CASSYRSYTEAFF.